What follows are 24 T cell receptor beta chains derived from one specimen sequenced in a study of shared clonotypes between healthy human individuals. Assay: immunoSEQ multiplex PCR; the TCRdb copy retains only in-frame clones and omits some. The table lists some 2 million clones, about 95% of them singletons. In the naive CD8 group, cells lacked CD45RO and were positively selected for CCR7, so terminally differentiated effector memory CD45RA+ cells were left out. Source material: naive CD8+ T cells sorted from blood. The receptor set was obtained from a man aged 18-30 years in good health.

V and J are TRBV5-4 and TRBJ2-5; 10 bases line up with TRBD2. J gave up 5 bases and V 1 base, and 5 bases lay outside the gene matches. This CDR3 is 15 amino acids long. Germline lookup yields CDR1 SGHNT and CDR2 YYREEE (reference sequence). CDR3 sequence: CASSLLGLAVETQYF. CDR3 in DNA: TGTGCCAGCAGCTTGCTAGGACTAGCGGTCGAGACCCAGTACTTC.

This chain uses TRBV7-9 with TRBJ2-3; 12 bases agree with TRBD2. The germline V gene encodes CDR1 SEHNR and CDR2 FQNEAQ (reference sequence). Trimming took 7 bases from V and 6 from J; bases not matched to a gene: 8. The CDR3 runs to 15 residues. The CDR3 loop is CASTAYGLAGDTQYF. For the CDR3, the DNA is TGTGCCAGCACCGCTTACGGACTAGCGGGGGATACGCAGTATTTT.

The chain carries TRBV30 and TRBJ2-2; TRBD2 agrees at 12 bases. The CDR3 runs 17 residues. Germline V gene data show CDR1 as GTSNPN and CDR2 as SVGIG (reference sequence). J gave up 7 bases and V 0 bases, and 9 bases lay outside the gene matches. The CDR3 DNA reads TGTGCCTGGAGTGTCCCTAGCGGGGGGGCCTTCGACGGGGAGCTGTTTTTT. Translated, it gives CAWSVPSGGAFDGELFF.

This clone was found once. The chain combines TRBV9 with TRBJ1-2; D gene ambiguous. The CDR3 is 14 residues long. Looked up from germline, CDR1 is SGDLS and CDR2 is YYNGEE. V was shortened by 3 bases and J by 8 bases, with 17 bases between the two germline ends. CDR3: CASSGGGFPAGYTF. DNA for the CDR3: TGTGCCAGCAGCGGGGGAGGGTTTCCGGCCGGCTACACCTTC.

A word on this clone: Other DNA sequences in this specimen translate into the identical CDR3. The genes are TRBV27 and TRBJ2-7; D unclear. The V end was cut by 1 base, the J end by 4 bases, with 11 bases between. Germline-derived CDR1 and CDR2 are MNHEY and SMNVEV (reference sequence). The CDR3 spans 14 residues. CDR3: CASSLWASSYEQYF. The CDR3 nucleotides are TGTGCCAGCAGTTTATGGGCCTCTTCTTACGAGCAGTACTTC.

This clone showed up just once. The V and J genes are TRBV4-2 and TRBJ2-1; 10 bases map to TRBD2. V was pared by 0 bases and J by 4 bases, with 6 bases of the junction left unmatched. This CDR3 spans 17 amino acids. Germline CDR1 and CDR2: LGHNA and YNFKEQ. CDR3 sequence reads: CASSQDHSGGAYNEQFF. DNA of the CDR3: TGTGCCAGCAGCCAAGATCACAGCGGGGGGGCTTACAATGAGCAGTTCTTC.

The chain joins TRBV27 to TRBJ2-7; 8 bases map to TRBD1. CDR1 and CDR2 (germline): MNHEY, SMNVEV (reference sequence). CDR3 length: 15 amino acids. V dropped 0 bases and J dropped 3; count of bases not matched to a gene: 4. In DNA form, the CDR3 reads TGTGCCAGCAGTTTATCGGGGACAGGCATCTACGAGCAGTACTTC. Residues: CASSLSGTGIYEQYF.

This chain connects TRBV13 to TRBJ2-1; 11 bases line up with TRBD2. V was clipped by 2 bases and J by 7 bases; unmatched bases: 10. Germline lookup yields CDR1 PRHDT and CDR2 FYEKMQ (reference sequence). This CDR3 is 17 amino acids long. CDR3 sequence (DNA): TGTGCCAGCAGCTTAAGGGGTAGCGGGAGGGCCTGGAATGAGCAGTTCTTC. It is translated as CASSLRGSGRAWNEQFF. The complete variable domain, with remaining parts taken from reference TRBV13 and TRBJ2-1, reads AAGVIQSPRHLIKEKRETATLKCYPIPRHDTVYWYQQGPGQDPQFLISFYEKMQSDKGSIPDRFSAQQFSDYHSELNMSSLELGDSALYFCASSLRGSGRAWNEQFFGPGTRLTVL.

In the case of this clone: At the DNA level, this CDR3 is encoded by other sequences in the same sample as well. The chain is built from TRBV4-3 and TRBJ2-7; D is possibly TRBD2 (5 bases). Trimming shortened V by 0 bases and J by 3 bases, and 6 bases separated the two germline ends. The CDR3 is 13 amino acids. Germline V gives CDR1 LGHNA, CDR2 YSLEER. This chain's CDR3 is CASSQDRGYEQYF. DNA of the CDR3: TGCGCCAGCAGCCAAGATCGGGGCTACGAGCAGTACTTC.

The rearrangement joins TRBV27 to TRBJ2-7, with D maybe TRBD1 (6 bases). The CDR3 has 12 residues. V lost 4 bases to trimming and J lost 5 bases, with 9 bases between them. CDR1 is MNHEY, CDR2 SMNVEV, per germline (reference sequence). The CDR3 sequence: CASSSQGHEQYF. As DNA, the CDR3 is TGTGCCAGCAGTTCACAGGGCCACGAGCAGTACTTC.

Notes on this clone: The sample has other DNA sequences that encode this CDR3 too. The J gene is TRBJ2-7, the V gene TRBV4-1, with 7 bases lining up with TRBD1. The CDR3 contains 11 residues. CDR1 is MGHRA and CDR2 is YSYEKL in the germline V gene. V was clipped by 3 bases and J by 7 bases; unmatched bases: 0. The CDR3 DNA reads TGCGCCAGCAGCCAGGGACAGGAGCAGTACTTC. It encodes CASSQGQEQYF.

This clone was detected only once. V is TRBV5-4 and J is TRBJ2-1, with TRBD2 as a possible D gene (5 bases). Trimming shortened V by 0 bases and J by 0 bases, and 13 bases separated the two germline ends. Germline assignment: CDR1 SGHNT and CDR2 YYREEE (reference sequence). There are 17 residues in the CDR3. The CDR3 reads CASSLGGPLSSYNEQFF. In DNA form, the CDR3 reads TGTGCCAGCAGCTTGGGAGGGCCCCTAAGCTCCTACAATGAGCAGTTCTTC.

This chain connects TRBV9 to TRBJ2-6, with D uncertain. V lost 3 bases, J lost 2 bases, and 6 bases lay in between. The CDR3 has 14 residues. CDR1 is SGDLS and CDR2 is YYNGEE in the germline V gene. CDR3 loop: CASSEDTGANVLTF. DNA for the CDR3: TGTGCCAGCAGCGAAGACACTGGGGCCAACGTCCTGACTTTC.

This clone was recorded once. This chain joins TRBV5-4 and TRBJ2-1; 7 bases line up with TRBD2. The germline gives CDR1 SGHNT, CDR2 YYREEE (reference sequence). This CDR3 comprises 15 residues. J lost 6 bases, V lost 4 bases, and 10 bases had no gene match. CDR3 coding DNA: TGTGCCAGCAGCCCCGGACTAGGAATCGGCAATGAGCAGTTCTTC. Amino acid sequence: CASSPGLGIGNEQFF.

The CDR3 nucleotides read TGTGCCAGTACCTCCCGGGACAGGGTCCACGAGCAGTACTTC. This codes for CASTSRDRVHEQYF. The chain employs TRBV19 and TRBJ2-7, with TRBD1 identical over 9 bases. Trimming at V came to 7 bases and at J to 5 bases, leaving 9 bases not matched to a gene. This CDR3 has 14 amino acids. Germline CDR1 and CDR2: LNHDA and SQIVND (reference sequence). Full variable domain (missing parts from reference TRBV19 and TRBJ2-7): DGGITQSPKYLFRKEGQNVTLSCEQNLNHDAMYWYRQDPGQGLRLIYYSQIVNDFQKGDIAEGYSVSREKKESFPLTVTSAQKNPTAFYLCASTSRDRVHEQYFGPGTRLTVT.

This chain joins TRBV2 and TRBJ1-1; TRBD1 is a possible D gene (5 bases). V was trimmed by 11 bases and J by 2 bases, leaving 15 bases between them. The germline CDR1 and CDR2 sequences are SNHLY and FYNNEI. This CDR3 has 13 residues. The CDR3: CAGLEGSNTEAFF. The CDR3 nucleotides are TGTGCCGGTTTGGAGGGGTCTAACACTGAAGCTTTCTTT.

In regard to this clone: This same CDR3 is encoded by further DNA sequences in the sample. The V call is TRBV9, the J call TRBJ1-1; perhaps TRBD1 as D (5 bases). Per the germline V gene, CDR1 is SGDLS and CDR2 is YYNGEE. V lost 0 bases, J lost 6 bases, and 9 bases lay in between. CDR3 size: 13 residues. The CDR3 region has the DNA TGTGCCAGCAGCGTAGGGGGGGAGGCTGAAGCTTTCTTT. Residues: CASSVGGEAEAFF.

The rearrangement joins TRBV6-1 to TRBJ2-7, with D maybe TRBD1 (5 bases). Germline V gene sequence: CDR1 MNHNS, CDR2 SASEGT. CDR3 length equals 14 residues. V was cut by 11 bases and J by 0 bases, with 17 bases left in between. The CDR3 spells CACLSKGYSYEQYF. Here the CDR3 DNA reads TGTGCCTGTTTAAGCAAGGGGTACTCCTACGAGCAGTACTTC.

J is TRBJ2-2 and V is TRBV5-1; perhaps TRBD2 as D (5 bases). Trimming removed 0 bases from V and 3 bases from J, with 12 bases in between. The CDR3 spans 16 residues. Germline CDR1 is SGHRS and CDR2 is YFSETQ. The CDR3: CASSLESSRYTGELFF. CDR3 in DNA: TGCGCCAGCAGCTTGGAATCTAGCCGTTACACCGGGGAGCTGTTTTTT. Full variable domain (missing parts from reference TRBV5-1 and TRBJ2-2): KAGVTQTPRYLIKTRGQQVTLSCSPISGHRSVSWYQQTPGQGLQFLFEYFSETQRNKGNFPGRFSGRQFSNSRSEMNVSTLELGDSALYLCASSLESSRYTGELFFGEGSRLTVL.

The CDR3 sequence is CASSGGQGLQPQHF. CDR3 coding DNA: TGTGCCAGCAGTGGTGGACAGGGGCTTCAGCCCCAGCATTTT. The V call is TRBV2, the J call TRBJ1-5; 9 bases fit TRBD1. CDR3 length: 14 amino acids. Germline assignment: CDR1 SNHLY and CDR2 FYNNEI. V gave up 4 bases and J gave up 6 bases; unmatched junction bases: 4.

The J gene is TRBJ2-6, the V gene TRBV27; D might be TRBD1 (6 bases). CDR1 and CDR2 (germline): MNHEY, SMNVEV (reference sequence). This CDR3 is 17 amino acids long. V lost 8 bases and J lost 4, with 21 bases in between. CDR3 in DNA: TGTGCCAGCGCCTCCGTGACAGGCAACCCCGGGGCCAACGTCCTGACTTTC. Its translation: CASASVTGNPGANVLTF.

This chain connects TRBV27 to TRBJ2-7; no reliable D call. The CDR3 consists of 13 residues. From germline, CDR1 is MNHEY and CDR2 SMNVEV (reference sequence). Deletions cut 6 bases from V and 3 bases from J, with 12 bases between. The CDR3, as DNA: TGTGCCAGCAGCCCTAACTTGAACTACGAGCAGTACTTC. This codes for CASSPNLNYEQYF.

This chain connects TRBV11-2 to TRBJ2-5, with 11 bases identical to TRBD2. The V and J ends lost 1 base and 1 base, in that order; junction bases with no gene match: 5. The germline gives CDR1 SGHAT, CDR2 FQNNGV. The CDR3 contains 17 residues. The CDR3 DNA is TGTGCCAGCAGCTTAGCCCCGGGACTAGCGGTCCAAGAGACCCAGTACTTC. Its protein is CASSLAPGLAVQETQYF.

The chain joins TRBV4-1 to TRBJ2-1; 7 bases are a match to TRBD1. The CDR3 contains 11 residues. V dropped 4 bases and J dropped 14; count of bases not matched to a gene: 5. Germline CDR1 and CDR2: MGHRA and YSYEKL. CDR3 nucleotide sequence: TGCGCCAGCAGCCTCGGGACAGAGAAGTTCTTC. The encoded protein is CASSLGTEKFF.